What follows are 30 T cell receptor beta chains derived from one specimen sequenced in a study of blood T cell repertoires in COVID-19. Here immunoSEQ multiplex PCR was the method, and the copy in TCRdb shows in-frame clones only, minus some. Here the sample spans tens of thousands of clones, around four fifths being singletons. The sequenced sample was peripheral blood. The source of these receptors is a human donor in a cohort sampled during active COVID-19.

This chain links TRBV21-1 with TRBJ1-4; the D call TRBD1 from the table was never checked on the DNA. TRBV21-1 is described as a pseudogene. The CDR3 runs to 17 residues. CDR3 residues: CASSKLAGTGANEKLFF. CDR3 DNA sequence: TGTGCCAGCAGCAAATTGGCAGGGACAGGGGCTAATGAAAAACTGTTTTTT.

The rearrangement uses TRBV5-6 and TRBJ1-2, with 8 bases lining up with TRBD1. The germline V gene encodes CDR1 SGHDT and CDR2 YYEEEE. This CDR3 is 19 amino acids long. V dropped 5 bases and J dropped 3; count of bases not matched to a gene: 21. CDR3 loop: CASRKIGGTGVNTDYGYTF. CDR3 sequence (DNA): TGTGCCAGCAGAAAGATAGGCGGGACAGGCGTTAACACCGACTATGGCTACACCTTC.

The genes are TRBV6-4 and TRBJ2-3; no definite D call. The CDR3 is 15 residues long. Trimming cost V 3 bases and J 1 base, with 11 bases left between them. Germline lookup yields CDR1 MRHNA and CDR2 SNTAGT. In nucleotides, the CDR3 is TGTGCCAGCAGTGATGGTAGCTCGGGCACAGATACGCAGTATTTT. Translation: CASSDGSSGTDTQYF.

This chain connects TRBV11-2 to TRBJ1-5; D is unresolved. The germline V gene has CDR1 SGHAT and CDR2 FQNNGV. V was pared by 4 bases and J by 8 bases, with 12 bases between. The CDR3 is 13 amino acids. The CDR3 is CASSSGVKEPQHF. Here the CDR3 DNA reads TGTGCCAGCAGCTCGGGTGTGAAAGAGCCCCAGCATTTT.

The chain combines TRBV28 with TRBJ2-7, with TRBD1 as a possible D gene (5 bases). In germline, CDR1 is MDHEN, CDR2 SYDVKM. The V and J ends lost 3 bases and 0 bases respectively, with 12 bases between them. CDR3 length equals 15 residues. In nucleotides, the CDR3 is TGTGCCAGCAGTTTTTCAGGGTCCCCCTCCTACGAGCAGTACTTC. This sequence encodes CASSFSGSPSYEQYF.

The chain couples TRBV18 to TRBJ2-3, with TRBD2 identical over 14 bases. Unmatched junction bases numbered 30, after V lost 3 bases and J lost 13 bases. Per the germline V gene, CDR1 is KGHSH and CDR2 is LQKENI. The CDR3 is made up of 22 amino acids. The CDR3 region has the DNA TGTGCCAGCTCACCGCGCGGCGGAGGGTGGCTCGCGGAGCGGACTAGCGGGGGGACGGAGTATTTT. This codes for CASSPRGGGWLAERTSGGTEYF.

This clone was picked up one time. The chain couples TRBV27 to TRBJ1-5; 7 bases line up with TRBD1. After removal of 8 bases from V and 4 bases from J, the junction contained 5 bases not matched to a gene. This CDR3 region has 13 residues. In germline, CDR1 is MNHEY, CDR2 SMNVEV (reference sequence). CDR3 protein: CASATQGNQPQHF. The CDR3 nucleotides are TGTGCCAGCGCGACACAGGGGAATCAGCCCCAGCATTTT.

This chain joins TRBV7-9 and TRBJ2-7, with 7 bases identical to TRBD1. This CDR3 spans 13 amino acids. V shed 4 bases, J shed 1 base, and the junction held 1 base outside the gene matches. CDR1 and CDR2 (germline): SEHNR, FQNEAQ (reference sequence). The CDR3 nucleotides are TGTGCCAGCAGCTCGGGACAGTCCTACGAGCAGTACTTC. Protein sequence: CASSSGQSYEQYF.

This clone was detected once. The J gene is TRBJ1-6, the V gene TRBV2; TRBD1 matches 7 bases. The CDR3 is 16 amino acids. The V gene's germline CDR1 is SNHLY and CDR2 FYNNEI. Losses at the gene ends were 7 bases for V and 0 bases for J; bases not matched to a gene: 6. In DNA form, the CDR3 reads TGTGCCAGCAACCGACAGGGAAGCTCCTATAATTCACCCCTCCACTTT. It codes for CASNRQGSSYNSPLHF.

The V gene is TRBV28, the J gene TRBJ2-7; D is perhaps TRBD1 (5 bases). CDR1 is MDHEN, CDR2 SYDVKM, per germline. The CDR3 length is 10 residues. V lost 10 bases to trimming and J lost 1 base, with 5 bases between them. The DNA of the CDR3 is TGTGCCACAGGGTCCTACGAGCAGTACTTC. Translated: CATGSYEQYF.

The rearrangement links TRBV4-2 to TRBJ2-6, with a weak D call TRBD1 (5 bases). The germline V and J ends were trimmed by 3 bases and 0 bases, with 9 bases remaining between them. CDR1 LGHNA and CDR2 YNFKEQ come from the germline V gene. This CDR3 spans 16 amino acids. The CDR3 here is CASSHTGASGANVLTF. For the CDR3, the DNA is TGTGCCAGCAGCCATACAGGAGCCTCTGGGGCCAACGTCCTGACTTTC.

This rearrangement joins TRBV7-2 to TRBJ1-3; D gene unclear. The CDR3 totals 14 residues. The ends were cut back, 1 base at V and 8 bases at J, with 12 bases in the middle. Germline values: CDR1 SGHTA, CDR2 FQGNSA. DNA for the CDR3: TGTGCCAGCAGCTTAGTCGGTGGAGGGTACACCATATATTTT. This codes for CASSLVGGGYTIYF.

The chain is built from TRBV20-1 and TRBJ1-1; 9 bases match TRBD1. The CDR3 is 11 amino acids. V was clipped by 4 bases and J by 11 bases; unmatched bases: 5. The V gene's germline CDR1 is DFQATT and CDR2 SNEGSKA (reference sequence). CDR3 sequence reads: CSATRDRAAFF. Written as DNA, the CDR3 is TGCAGTGCTACCCGGGACAGGGCGGCTTTCTTT.

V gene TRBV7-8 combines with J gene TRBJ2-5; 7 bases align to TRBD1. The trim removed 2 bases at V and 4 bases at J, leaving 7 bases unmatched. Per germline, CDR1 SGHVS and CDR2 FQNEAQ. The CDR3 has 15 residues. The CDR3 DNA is TGTGCCAGCAGCTTACGAGGGGGCCTGAGAGAGACCCAGTACTTC. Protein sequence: CASSLRGGLRETQYF.

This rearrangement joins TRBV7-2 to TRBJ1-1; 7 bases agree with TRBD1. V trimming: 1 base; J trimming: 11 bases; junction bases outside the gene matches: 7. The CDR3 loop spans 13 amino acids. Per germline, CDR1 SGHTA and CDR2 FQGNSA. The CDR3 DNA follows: TGTGCCAGCAGCTTAGGAGGGACAGCCGGGGCTTTCTTT. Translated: CASSLGGTAGAFF. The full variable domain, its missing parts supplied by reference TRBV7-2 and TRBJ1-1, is GAGVSQSPSNKVTEKGKDVELRCDPISGHTALYWYRQSLGQGLEFLIYFQGNSAPDKSGLPSDRFSAERTGGSVSTLTIQRTQQEDSAVYLCASSLGGTAGAFFGQGTRLTVV.

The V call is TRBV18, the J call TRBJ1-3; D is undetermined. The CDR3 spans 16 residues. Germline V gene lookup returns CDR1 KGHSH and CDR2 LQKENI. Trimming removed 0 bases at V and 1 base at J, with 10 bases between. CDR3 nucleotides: TGTGCCAGCTCACCACCTTTCCGGGGATCTGGAAACACCATATATTTT. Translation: CASSPPFRGSGNTIYF.

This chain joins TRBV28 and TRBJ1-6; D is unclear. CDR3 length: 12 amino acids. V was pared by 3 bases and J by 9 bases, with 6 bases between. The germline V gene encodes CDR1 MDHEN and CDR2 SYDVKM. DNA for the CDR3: TGTGCCAGCAGTTTTGGGCGTTCACCCCTCCACTTT. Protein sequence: CASSFGRSPLHF.

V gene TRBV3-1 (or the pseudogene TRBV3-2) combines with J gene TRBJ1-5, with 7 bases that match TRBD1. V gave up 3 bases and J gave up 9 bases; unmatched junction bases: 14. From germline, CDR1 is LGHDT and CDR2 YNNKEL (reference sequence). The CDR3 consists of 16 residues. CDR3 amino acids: CASSHSTQGTGSPQHF. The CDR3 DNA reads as TGTGCCAGCAGCCACTCTACACAGGGGACCGGTTCGCCCCAGCATTTT.

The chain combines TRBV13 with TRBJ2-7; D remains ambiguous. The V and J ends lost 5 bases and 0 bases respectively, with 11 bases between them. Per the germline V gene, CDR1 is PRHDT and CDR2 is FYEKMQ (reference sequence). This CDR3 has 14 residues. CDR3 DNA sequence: TGTGCCAGCAGCCGCGGTAAAAGCTCCTACGAGCAGTACTTC. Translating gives CASSRGKSSYEQYF.

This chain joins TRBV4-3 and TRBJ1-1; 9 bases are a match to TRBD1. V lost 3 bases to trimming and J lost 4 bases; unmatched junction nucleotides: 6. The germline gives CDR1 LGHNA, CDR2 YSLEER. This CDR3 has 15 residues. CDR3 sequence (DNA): TGCGCCAGCAGCCAGCGACAGGGGGGCGTCACTGAAGCTTTCTTT. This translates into CASSQRQGGVTEAFF.

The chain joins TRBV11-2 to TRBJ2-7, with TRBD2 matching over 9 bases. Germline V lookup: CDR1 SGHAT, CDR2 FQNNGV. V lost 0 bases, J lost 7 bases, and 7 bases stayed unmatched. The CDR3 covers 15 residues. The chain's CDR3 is CASSLDRAGGEEQYF. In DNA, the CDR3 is TGTGCCAGCAGCTTAGATCGAGCGGGGGGAGAAGAGCAGTACTTC.

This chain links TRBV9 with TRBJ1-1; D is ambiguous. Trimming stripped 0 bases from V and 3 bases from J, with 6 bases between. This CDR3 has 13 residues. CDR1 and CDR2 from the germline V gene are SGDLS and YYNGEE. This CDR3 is CASSVGPDTEAFF. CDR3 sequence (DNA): TGTGCCAGCAGCGTAGGCCCGGACACTGAAGCTTTCTTT.

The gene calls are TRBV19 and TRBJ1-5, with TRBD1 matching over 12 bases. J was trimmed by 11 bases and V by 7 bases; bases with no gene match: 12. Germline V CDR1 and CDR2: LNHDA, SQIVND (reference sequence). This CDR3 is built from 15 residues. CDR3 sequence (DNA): TGTGCCAGTACCTTAGCTCCGGGACAGGGGGCCTCCCAGCATTTT. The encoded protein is CASTLAPGQGASQHF.

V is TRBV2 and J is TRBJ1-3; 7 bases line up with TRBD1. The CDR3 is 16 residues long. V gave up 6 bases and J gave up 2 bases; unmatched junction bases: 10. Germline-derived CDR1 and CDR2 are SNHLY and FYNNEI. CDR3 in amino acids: CASSERQGTAGNTIYF. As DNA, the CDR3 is TGTGCCAGCAGCGAACGACAGGGAACGGCTGGAAACACCATATATTTT. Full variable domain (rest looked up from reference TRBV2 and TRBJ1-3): EPEVTQTPSHQVTQMGQEVILRCVPISNHLYFYWYRQILGQKVEFLVSFYNNEISEKSEIFDDQFSVERPDGSNFTLKIRSTKLEDSAMYFCASSERQGTAGNTIYFGEGSWLTVV.

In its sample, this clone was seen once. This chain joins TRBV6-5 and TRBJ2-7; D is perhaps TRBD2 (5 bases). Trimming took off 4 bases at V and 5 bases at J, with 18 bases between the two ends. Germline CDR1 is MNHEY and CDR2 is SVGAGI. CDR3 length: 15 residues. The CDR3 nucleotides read TGTGCCAGCAGTTTCGACTATAGGGCGGTAAACGAGCAGTACTTC. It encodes CASSFDYRAVNEQYF.

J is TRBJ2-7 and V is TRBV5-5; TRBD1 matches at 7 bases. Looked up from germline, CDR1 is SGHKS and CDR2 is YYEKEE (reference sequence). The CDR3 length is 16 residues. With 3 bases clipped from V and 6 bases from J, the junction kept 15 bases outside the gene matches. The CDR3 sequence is CASSSTSGTATGEQYF. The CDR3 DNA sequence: TGTGCCAGCAGCTCCACATCCGGGACAGCGACTGGCGAGCAGTACTTC.

CDR3 DNA: TGTGCCAGCAGCTTAGTGGCGACAGGTGGGACCCAGTACTTC. Residues: CASSLVATGGTQYF. The chain uses TRBV11-2 and TRBJ2-5; tentative D call: TRBD1 (6 bases). The CDR3 length is 14 residues. Germline V gene data show CDR1 as SGHAT and CDR2 as FQNNGV. V lost 1 base and J 7 bases, leaving 13 bases between the germline ends.

CDR3 region: CASSREAPVNTEAFF. The CDR3 DNA reads as TGCGCCAGCAGCCGAGAGGCTCCAGTTAACACTGAAGCTTTCTTT. V is TRBV4-3 and J is TRBJ1-1; no firm D call. CDR1 and CDR2 from the germline V gene are LGHNA and YSLEER. The length of the CDR3 is 15 residues. The V and J ends lost 4 bases and 2 bases respectively, with 14 bases between them.

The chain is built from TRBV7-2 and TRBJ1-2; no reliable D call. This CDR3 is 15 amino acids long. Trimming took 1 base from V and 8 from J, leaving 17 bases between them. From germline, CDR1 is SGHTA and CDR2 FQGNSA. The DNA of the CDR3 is TGTGCCAGCAGCTTAGAGGATGGCCCAAGAGGAGGCTACACCTTC. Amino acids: CASSLEDGPRGGYTF.

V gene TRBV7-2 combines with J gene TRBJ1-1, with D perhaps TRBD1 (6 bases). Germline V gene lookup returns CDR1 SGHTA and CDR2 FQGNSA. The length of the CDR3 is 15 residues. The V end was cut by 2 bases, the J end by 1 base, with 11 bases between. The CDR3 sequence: CASSLFGGENTEAFF. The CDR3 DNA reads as TGTGCCAGCAGCTTATTTGGGGGCGAGAACACTGAAGCTTTCTTT.